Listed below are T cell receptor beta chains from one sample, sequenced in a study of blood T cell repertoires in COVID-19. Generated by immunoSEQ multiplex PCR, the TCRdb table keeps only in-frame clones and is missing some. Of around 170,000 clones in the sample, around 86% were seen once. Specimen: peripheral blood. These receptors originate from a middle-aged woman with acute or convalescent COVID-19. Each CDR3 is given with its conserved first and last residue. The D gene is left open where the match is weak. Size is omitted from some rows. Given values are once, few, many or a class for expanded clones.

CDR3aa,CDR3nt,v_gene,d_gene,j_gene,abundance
CASSLAGAGNQPQHF,TGTGCCAGCAGCTTAGCTGGGGCAGGGAATCAGCCCCAGCATTTT,TRBV7-9,.,TRBJ1-5,.
CASSQDPGQGVTSTDTQYF,TGCGCCAGCAGCCAAGACCCGGGACAGGGGGTTACTAGCACAGATACGCAGTATTTT,TRBV4-1,TRBD1,TRBJ2-3,.
CASRNLAGGPDTQYF,TGTGCCAGCAGGAACTTAGCGGGAGGCCCAGATACGCAGTATTTT,TRBV6-5,TRBD2,TRBJ2-3,.
CASSLQGADPVYTF,TGCGCCAGCAGCTTGCAGGGGGCGGACCCTGTCTACACCTTC,TRBV5-1,TRBD1,TRBJ1-2,.
CASSLQGHLYNEQFF,TGTGCCAGCAGTTTACAGGGACATCTCTACAATGAGCAGTTCTTC,TRBV28,.,TRBJ2-1,.
CASSVAGSSGNTIYF,TGTGCCAGCAGCGTAGCTGGCAGCTCTGGAAACACCATATATTTT,TRBV9,.,TRBJ1-3,.
CASSLVFGGGNTGELFF,TGTGCCAGCAGCTTAGTGTTTGGAGGGGGCAACACCGGGGAGCTGTTTTTT,TRBV7-8,.,TRBJ2-2,few
CASSLGTGFFYKDF,TGTGCCAGCAGTTTAGGGACAGGGTTCTTTTACAAGGACTTC,TRBV28,TRBD1,TRBJ2-7,.
CASSPGDSSYEQYF,TGCGCCAGCAGCCCTGGGGACAGCTCCTACGAGCAGTACTTC,TRBV4-1,TRBD1,TRBJ2-7,.
CASNLVGVNEQFF,TGTGCCAGCAACCTTGTGGGCGTCAATGAGCAGTTCTTC,TRBV7-9,.,TRBJ2-1,.
CASSLDRVGNTIYF,TGTGCCAGCAGTCTTGACAGGGTTGGAAACACCATATATTTT,TRBV28,TRBD1,TRBJ1-3,.
CASIPPTGVYEQYF,TGTGCCAGCATCCCACCCACAGGGGTGTACGAGCAGTACTTC,TRBV7-9,TRBD1,TRBJ2-7,.
CASSLEGGPYSNQPQHF,TGTGCCAGCAGCTTAGAGGGGGGGCCTTATAGCAATCAGCCCCAGCATTTT,TRBV7-6,.,TRBJ1-5,.
CASSLGQGGVKLFF,TGTGCCAGCAGCCTTGGACAGGGCGGGGTAAAACTGTTTTTT,TRBV3-1/TRBV3-2,TRBD1,TRBJ1-4,.
CASSFGTGAHYEQYF,TGTGCCAGCAGCTTCGGGACAGGGGCCCACTACGAGCAGTACTTC,TRBV11-2,TRBD1,TRBJ2-7,.
CASSLRGLAGAADTQYF,TGTGCCAGCAGTTTAAGGGGACTAGCGGGGGCCGCAGATACGCAGTATTTT,TRBV27,TRBD2,TRBJ2-3,once